This T cell receptor beta chain derives from a study of cytomegalovirus exposure and HLA in healthy donors (dated by TCRdb to about 2017). Context from the whole study: According to an earlier analysis of several hundred of the donors, about 179 million T cells yielded 90 million to 140 million unique TCR beta sequences and about 300 Gb of sequence data. On average, around 240,000 unique TCR beta nucleotide sequences were sequenced per donor among some 420 genotyped donors of the cohort, with approximately 18% of those sequences being non-productive. All discovery cohort repertoires had been generated using a single sequencing platform. In addition to the first cohort of 650 to 750 subjects, a separate validation cohort of approximately 130 different subjects was used. A later analysis re-analyzed previously published TCR beta repertoires from several hundred donors and added high-resolution HLA genotyping to study TCR occurrence patterns. The number of donors typed differed by locus, with roughly 629-640 for A, B, C, DRB1 and DQB1, about 500 for DQA1, 600 to 610 for DPA1, and some 440 for DPB1. Roughly 5 DR-DQ haplotypes were handled as single units for association and clustering, since linkage in the cohort was strong. The later analysis used no new phenotypic data to find candidate immune exposures, relying instead on TCR beta sequences and their occurrence across donors. Of the approximately 370 genotyped donors, 81% were placed in the genetic ancestry cluster associated with self-reported Caucasian donors. The aim of the study was to test whether cataloging public T cell receptors could identify signatures of past pathogen exposure. Alongside the repertoire data, information on donor age, sex, ethnicity and CMV serostatus was compiled. In an earlier analysis of roughly 600 of the donors, high-throughput TCR beta sequencing was used to judge whether each TCR beta V gene segment behaved as functional or pseudogenic. Roughly 300 gigabases of sequencing data and tens of millions of unique TCR sequences were included in an early release covering about 700 HLA-typed donors. HLA typing included class I and class II loci at four-digit resolution. High-throughput TCR immunosequencing, statistical association of individual TCRs with disease status, and machine learning were combined to predict cytomegalovirus infection status. In a later genetic analysis, genome-wide SNP genotypes for about 65% of the 666 donors were used, and that subset was treated as a discovery cohort. Using immunosequencing, the study profiled T cell repertoires from 666 subjects and related those repertoires to cytomegalovirus serostatus.

A remark on this clone: Its specific antigen is unknown. Nothing much larger sits one base from this clone, and base qualities are not available.

In total, approximately 690 healthy bone marrow donors made up the cohort. At the time of sampling, all cohort members were nominally healthy, though unrecorded immune exposures were likely present. The donor was CMV seropositive and belonged to the group of 250 to 350 seropositive cohort members. Each donor provided a peripheral blood sample, and peripheral blood mononuclear cells were used for TCR beta sequencing. Genomic DNA was extracted from the blood cell samples with the Qiagen DNeasy Blood Extraction Kit. Library preparation used the immunoSEQ multiplex PCR assay. For the multiplex PCR, a mixture combining 60 forward primers for TCR Vbeta segments and 13 reverse primers for TCR Jbeta segments was used. Amplification of the CDR3 region of rearranged TCR beta genes was performed with a multiplex PCR assay on genomic DNA. Amplified TCR beta libraries were sequenced as 87-base-pair reads on the Illumina HiSeq System. Turning to the authors' computational methods: A later analysis counted some 80 million unique TCR beta chains across the 550 to 750 repertoires, and approximately 11 million of these chains were shared by at least two donors. A nearest-neighbor algorithm error-corrected the raw reads and collapsed the reads into unique sequences, merging closely related sequences to remove PCR and sequencing errors. Alignment of CDR3 sequences to IMGT reference sequences was used to assign V, D and J gene segments. For a sequence to be retained, at least a six-nucleotide match to both a V gene segment and a J gene segment was required. Rearrangements were called productive when the CDR3 lacked stop codons and stayed in frame with V and J; all others were non-productive. Following IMGT convention, CDR3 was defined as the stretch from the second conserved V-encoded cysteine to the conserved J-encoded phenylalanine. The earlier analysis of around 640 of the donors excluded sequences that lacked an unambiguous match to a single V gene segment. In an earlier analysis of 587 of the donors, V segments were called functional above 56.7% productive rearrangements and were called segregating when the between-donor standard deviation exceeded 5%. A statistical classification framework was built to diagnose cytomegalovirus status from the catalog of TCR beta chain sequences. V and J gene assignment, in a later analysis, came from comparing TCR nucleotide sequences with IMGT/GENE-DB human TR gene sequences. In a later analysis, CDR3 sequences and most-parsimonious VDJ recombination scenarios were assigned using the TCRdist pipeline. In a later analysis, each TCR beta chain was defined by its CDR3 amino acid sequence together with its V-gene family, and reads lacking a unique V-gene family were excluded. As a way to deal with suspected cross-contamination and a sequencing artifact, a later analysis dropped under 600 nucleotide sequences that were highly shared and had low generation probability. In a later analysis, a clonal expansion index was calculated for each public chain from normalized within-repertoire ranks of inferred template counts. In a later analysis, generation probabilities were computed using a VDJ recombination model fitted to out-of-frame rearrangements, and the results were checked against IGoR. A later analysis scored TCR-TCR, TCR-HLA and TCR-CMV co-occurrence with hypergeometric tests, applying a repertoire-size bias correction to TCR pairs. To estimate false discovery rates, a later analysis permuted the HLA or CMV assignments 20 times. A later analysis grouped co-occurring TCRs with DBSCAN, adding TCRdist sequence similarity when clustering within HLA-allele-positive subsets. For co-occurrence clustering, repertoires with fewer than 30,000 or more than 120,000 public chains were excluded, along with a handful of repertoires with anomalous nucleotide sharing. The table was pulled from immuneACCESS by TCRdb, which kept in-frame rearrangements only. Such tables lose some clones; where checked, under half of the loss comes from unresolved V genes, and the rest has no known cause. That table supplies the V and J calls and clone size; D and trimming were determined from the DNA. Here the sample has 150,000 to 200,000 clones; 80% to 90% occur a single time. About 10% of the sample is in the top ten clones.

Summary of the overall study and its limitations: Specific HLA alleles were associated with 18,000 or so TCR beta sequences at a false discovery rate of 0.05 in a later analysis. HLA typing was unavailable for some donors at each locus, so association tests used only the typed subset. A group of highly shared sequence variants was considered likely to be a technical artifact of the sequencing pipeline. In an earlier analysis of roughly 560 of the donors, most TCR beta V segments were observed in productive rearrangements about 90% or about 30% of the time, broadly matching IMGT annotations. This cohort had only TCR beta chains sequenced, and the lack of alpha or paired-chain data limited which features could be detected. A later genetic analysis reported fewer N-insertions in productive TCRs among donors in an Asian-associated ancestry cluster than the approximately 700-donor mean. When HLA alleles, especially DR and DQ, strongly co-occurred, attributing TCR associations to individual alleles was difficult. In a later analysis, several top co-occurrence clusters were reported to appear linked to parvovirus B19, influenza, CMV and Epstein-Barr virus. A later analysis found that most CMV-associated TCR beta chains appeared HLA-restricted, with HLA associations seemingly driven largely by CMV exposure. A further reported finding was that TCR beta sequences accurately predicted the HLA-A and HLA-B alleles for most subjects in the first cohort. In a later analysis, the rate of TCR association differed among HLA loci, with DRB1 alleles having the most associated TCRs and HLA-C alleles having the fewest. The authors suggested that the approach could potentially be extended to other disease states and immunological phenotypes. In a later analysis, HLA-associated TCR beta chains were found to be more clonally expanded and to have lower generation probabilities than equally common non-associated chains. Linkage disequilibrium might explain the correlated functional status among segregating V segments, but an unknown experimental factor could not be ruled out. V-gene and J-gene trimming of TCR beta chains was associated with a missense DCLRE1C variant in a later genetic analysis, and the association was replicated in an independent cohort. Most TCR sequences were seen in very few donors, while some public TCRs were found in many individuals. Roughly uniform sequencing depth across donors was assumed in presence/absence analyses, although this assumption may not hold. CMV serostatus was the only immune exposure information available for the cohort. In both the original and validation cohorts, the classifier was reported to diagnose cytomegalovirus status with high specificity and sensitivity. In the study, 164 TCR beta chains were listed as associated with cytomegalovirus. Because counts were too low, seventeen rarely observed V segments, including chromosome 9 orphons, were excluded from the earlier analysis of around 590 of the donors. A few of the identified cytomegalovirus-associated TCR beta chains were confirmed in vitro to be specific for cytomegalovirus antigens.

The receptor was isolated from a man aged 18 to 29 in good health and CMV-seropositive. Sequencing was performed on PBMCs.

The DNA sequence reads TGTGCCAGCAGCCTCCAAGGGACAGGGGCCTTACTTTTATCCTACGAGCAGTACTTC. Its amino acids are CASSLQGTGALLLSYEQYF. This chain is built from TRBV7-9 and TRBJ2-7; 10 middle bases align to TRBD1. CDR1 and CDR2 (SEHNR, FQNEAQ) derive from the germline V gene (reference sequence). The CDR3 runs 19 amino acids, cysteine and phenylalanine included. Only the CDR3 region is kept as DNA, spanning 57 bases read in frame from base 1. Trimming leaves V shorter by 5 bases and J shorter by 1 base, with the junction holding 17 bases beyond the gene matches.